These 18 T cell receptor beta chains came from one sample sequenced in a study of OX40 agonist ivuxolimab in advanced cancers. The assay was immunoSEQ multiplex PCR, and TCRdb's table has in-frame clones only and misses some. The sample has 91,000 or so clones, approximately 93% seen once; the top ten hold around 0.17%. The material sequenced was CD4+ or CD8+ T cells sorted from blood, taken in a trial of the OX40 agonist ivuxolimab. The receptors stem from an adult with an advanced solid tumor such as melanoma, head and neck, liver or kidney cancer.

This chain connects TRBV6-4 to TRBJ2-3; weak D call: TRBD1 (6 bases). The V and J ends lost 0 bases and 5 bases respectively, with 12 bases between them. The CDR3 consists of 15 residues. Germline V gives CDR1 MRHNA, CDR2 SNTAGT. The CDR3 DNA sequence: TGTGCCAGCAGTGACTCGCCACAGGGAGTAGATACGCAGTATTTT. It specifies CASSDSPQGVDTQYF.

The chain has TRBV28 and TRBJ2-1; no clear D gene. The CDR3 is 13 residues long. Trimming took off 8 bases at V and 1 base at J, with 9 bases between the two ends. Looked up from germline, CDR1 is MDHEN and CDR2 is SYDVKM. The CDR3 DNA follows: TGTGCCAGCCTCTTGGCGTCCTACAATGAGCAGTTCTTC. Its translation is CASLLASYNEQFF.

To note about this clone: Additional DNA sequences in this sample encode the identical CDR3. CDR3 sequence: CASSLGAGNYGYTF. For the CDR3, the DNA is TGTGCCAGCAGCCTAGGGGCAGGAAACTATGGCTACACCTTC. V and J are TRBV28 and TRBJ1-2; TRBD1 is a possible D gene (5 bases). The CDR3 length is 14 residues. Per the germline V gene, CDR1 is MDHEN and CDR2 is SYDVKM. V was pared by 6 bases and J by 2 bases, with 13 bases between.

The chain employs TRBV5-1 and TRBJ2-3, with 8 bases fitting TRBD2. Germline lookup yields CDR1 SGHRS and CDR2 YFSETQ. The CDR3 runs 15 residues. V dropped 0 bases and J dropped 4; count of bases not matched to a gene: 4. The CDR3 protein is CASSLVGTRADTQYF. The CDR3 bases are TGCGCCAGCAGCTTGGTAGGGACTAGAGCAGATACGCAGTATTTT.

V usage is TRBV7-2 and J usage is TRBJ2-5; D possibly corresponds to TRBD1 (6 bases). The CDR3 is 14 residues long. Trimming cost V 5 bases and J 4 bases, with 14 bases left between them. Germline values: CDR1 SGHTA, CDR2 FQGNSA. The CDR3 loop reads CASSPTLDRETQYF. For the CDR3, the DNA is TGTGCCAGCAGCCCAACCCTGGACAGAGAGACCCAGTACTTC.

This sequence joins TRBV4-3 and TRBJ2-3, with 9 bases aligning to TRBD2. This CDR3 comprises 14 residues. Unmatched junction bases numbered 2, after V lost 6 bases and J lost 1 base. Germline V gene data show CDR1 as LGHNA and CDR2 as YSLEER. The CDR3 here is CASSKREGTDTQYF. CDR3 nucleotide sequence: TGCGCCAGCAGTAAGCGGGAGGGCACAGATACGCAGTATTTT.

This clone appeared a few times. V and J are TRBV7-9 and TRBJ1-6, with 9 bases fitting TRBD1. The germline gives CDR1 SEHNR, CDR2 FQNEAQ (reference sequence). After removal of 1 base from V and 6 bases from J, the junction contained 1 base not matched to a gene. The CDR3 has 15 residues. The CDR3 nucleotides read TGTGCCAGCAGCTTAGGGGACAGGGCTAATTCACCCCTCCACTTT. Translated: CASSLGDRANSPLHF.

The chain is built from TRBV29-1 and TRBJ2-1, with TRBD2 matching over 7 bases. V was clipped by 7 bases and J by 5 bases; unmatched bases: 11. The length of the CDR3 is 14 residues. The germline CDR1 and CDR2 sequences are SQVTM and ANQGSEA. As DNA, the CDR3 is TGCAGCGGGGTAAAGACGGGGGGAGACAATGAGCAGTTCTTC. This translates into CSGVKTGGDNEQFF.

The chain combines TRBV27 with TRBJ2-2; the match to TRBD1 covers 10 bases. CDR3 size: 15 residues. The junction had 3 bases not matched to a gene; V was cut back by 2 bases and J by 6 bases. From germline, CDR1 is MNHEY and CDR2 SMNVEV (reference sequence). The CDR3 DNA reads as TGTGCCAGCAGTTTACCCGGGACAGGGGCCGGGGAGCTGTTTTTT. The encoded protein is CASSLPGTGAGELFF.

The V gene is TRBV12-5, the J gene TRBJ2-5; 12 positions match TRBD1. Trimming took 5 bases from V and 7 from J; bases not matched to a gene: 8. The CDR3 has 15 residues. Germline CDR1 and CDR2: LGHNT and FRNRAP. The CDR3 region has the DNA TGTGCTAGTGGTCCGGGGACAGGGGGCGCGGGGACCCAGTACTTC. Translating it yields CASGPGTGGAGTQYF.

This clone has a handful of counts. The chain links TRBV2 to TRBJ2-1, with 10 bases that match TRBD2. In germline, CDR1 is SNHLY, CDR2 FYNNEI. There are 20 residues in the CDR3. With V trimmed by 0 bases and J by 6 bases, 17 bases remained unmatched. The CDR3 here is CASSEALPFFSGRPVNEQFF. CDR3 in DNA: TGTGCCAGCAGTGAAGCGCTCCCCTTTTTTAGCGGGAGGCCCGTCAATGAGCAGTTCTTC. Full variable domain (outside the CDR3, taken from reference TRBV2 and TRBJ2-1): EPEVTQTPSHQVTQMGQEVILRCVPISNHLYFYWYRQILGQKVEFLVSFYNNEISEKSEIFDDQFSVERPDGSNFTLKIRSTKLEDSAMYFCASSEALPFFSGRPVNEQFFGPGTRLTVL.

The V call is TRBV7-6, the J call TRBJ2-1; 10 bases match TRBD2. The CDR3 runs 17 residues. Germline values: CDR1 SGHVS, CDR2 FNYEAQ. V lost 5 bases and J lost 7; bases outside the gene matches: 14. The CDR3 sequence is CASSPSGGAGWENEQFF. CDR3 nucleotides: TGTGCCAGCAGCCCCAGCGGGGGGGCCGGTTGGGAAAATGAGCAGTTCTTC.

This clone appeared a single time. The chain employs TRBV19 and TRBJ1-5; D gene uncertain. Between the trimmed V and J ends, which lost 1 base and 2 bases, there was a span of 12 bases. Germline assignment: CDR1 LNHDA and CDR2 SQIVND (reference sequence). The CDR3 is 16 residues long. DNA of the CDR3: TGTGCCAGTAGTATAGCCGGTCAGGTAGGCAATCAGCCCCAGCATTTT. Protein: CASSIAGQVGNQPQHF.

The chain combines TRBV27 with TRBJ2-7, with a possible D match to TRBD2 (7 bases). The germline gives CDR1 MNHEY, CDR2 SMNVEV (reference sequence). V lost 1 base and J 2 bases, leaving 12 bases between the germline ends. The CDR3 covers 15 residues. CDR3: CASSLYGGGAYEQYF. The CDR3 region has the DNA TGTGCCAGCAGTTTATATGGAGGGGGGGCCTACGAGCAGTACTTC.

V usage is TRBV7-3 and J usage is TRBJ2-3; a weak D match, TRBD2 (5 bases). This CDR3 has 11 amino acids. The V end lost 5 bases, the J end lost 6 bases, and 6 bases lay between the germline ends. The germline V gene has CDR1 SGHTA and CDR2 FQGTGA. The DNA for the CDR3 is TGTGCCAGCAGCACTAGGGATACGCAGTATTTT. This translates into CASSTRDTQYF.

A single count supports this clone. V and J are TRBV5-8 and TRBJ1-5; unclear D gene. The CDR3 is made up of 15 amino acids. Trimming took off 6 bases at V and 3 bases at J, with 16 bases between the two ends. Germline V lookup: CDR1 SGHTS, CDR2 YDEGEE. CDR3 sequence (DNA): TGTGCCAGCACCCCGCGATCCTCATTCAATCAGCCCCAGCATTTT. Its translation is CASTPRSSFNQPQHF.

CDR3 nucleotide sequence: TGTGCCAGCTCACCACCCGGTAGCGGGAGGGGGGTGCAGTACTTC. Amino acids: CASSPPGSGRGVQYF. J is TRBJ2-7 and V is TRBV18; 11 bases line up with TRBD2. Germline V gene sequence: CDR1 KGHSH, CDR2 LQKENI. The CDR3 spans 15 residues. The ends lost 0 bases at V and 9 bases at J; junction bases unmatched: 7. The full variable domain, completed using reference TRBV18 and TRBJ2-7, is NAGVMQNPRHLVRRRGQEARLRCSPMKGHSHVYWYRQLPEEGLKFMVYLQKENIIDESGMPKERFSAEFPKEGPSILRIQQVVRGDSAAYFCASSPPGSGRGVQYFGPGTRLTVT.

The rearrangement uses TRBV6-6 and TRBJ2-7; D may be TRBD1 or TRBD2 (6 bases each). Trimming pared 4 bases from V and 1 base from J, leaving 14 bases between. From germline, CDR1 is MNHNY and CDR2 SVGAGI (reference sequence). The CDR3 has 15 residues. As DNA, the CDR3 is TGTGCCAGCAGTTTAAAGAGGGGGGATTCCTACGAGCAGTACTTC. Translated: CASSLKRGDSYEQYF.